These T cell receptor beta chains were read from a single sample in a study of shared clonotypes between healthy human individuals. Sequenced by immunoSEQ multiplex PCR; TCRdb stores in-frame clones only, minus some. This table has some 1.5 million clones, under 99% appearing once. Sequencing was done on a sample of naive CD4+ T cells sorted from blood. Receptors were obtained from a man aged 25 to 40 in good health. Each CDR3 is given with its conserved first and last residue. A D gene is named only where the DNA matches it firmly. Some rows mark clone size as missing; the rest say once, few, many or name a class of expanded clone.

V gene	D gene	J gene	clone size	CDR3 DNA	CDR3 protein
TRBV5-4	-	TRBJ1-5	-	TGTGCCAGCAGCCTCGGAGGAGGCAATCAGCCCCAGCATTTT	CASSLGGGNQPQHF
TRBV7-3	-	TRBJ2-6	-	TGTGCCAGCAGCTCACAGGGCGGTTACTCTGGGGCCAACGTCCTGACTTTC	CASSSQGGYSGANVLTF
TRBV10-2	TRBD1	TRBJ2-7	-	TGCGCCAGCTTCAATCAGGGGGCTAGCGACGAGCAGTACTTC	CASFNQGASDEQYF
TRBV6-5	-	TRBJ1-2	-	TGTGCCAGCAGAGTTACGGGCAGGAACTCCTATGGCTACACCTTC	CASRVTGRNSYGYTF
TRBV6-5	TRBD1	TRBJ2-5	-	TGTGCCAGCAGTTTGGGACAGGGGTTTGGGACCCAGTACTTC	CASSLGQGFGTQYF
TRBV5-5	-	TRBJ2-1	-	TGTGCCAGCAGCTTCGGCGGGGAGCTAAACAATGAGCAGTTCTTC	CASSFGGELNNEQFF
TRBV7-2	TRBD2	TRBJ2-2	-	TGTGCCAGCAGCCTTAGCGGGAGGGCCGTCGGGGAGCTGTTTTTT	CASSLSGRAVGELFF
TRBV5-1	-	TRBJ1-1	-	TGCGCCAGCAGCTTGGGGATCAACACTGAAGCTTTCTTT	CASSLGINTEAFF
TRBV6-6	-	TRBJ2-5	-	TGTGCCAGCAGTCCTGACCGGTACCAAGAGACCCAGTACTTC	CASSPDRYQETQYF
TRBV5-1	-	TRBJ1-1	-	TGCGCCAGCAGCTTTACCGGCCAGAACACTGAAGCTTTCTTT	CASSFTGQNTEAFF
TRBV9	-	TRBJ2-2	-	TGTGCCAGCAGCCCCCGGGCGAACACCGGGGAGCTGTTTTTT	CASSPRANTGELFF
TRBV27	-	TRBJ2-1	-	TGTGCCAGCAGTTTATCCGAGGCGGTCTACAATGAGCAGTTCTTC	CASSLSEAVYNEQFF
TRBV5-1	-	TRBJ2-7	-	TGCGCCAGCAGCCGGGACAAGTCCTACGAGCAGTACTTC	CASSRDKSYEQYF
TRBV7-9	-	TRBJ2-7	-	TGTGCCAGCAGCTTATTGGGCAGCTACTACGAGCAGTACTTC	CASSLLGSYYEQYF
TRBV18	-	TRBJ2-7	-	TGTGCCAGCTCACCCGCGGCCAGCTCCTACGAGCAGTACTTC	CASSPAASSYEQYF
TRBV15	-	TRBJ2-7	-	TGTGCCACCAGCACCGGACAGTTCTACGAGCAGTACTTC	CATSTGQFYEQYF
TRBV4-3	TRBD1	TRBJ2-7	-	TGCGCCAGCAGCCAAGATTTAGGGACAGGGACCTACGAGCAGTACTTC	CASSQDLGTGTYEQYF
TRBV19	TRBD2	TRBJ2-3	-	TGTGCCAGCAGGACTAGCGGAACAGATACGCAGTATTTT	CASRTSGTDTQYF
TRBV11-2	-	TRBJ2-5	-	TGTGCCAGCAGCTTAGTCTCCAGGGGAGGGAGGGAGACCCAGTACTTC	CASSLVSRGGRETQYF
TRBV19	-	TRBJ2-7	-	TGTGCCAGTAGTATCAAGGGAGGCGAGCAGTACTTC	CASSIKGGEQYF
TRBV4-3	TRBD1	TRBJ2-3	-	TGCGCCAGCAGCCAACTGACAGGGGGCTTCACAGATACGCAGTATTTT	CASSQLTGGFTDTQYF
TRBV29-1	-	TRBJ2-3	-	TGCAGCGTCACTGAGCCCGGTTTGTCGGATACGCAGTATTTT	CSVTEPGLSDTQYF
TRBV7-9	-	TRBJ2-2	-	TGTGCCAGCAGTCATTCGACAGGACGAAGCACCGGGGAGCTGTTTTTT	CASSHSTGRSTGELFF
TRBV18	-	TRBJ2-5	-	TGTGCCAGCTCACCACTAGCTTTAGAGACCCAGTACTTC	CASSPLALETQYF
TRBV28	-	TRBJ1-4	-	TGTGCCAGCAGTTTGATCGGTGAAAAACTGTTTTTT	CASSLIGEKLFF
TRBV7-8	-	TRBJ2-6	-	TGTGCCAGCAGGGTTCCGGGACGGAGCTCTGGGGCCAACGTCCTGACTTTC	CASRVPGRSSGANVLTF
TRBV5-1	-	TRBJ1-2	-	TGCGCCAGCAGCTTGGCCGCAGGCTTGGGGTCTAACTATGGCTACACCTTC	CASSLAAGLGSNYGYTF
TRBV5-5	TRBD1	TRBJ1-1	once	TGTGCCAGCAGCTTGGCAGGGGGCTTCGGCACTGAAGCTTTCTTT	CASSLAGGFGTEAFF
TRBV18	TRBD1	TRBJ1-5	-	TGTGCCAGCTCACCCGGACAGGGAGGCAATCAGCCCCAGCATTTT	CASSPGQGGNQPQHF
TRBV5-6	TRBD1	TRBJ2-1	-	TGTGCCAGCAGCTTGGTCCCCAGGGGGAGATACAATGAGCAGTTCTTC	CASSLVPRGRYNEQFF
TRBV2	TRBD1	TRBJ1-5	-	TGTGCCAGCAGTGAAGAGGGACAGGGTTTTGGTCAGCCCCAGCATTTT	CASSEEGQGFGQPQHF
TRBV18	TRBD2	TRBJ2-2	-	TGTGCCAGCTCACCAAACAGCGGGAGTACGGACGGGGAGCTGTTTTTT	CASSPNSGSTDGELFF
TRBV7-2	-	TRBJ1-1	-	TGTGCCAGCAGCCCGGGGGTAGTGAACACTGAAGCTTTCTTT	CASSPGVVNTEAFF
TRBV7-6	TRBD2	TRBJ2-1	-	TGTGCCAGCAGCTCTAGTGCCGCGGGGGGTTTTTACAATGAGCAGTTCTTC	CASSSSAAGGFYNEQFF
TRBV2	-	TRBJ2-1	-	TGTGCCAGCAGTACTAACCAGAACAATGAGCAGTTCTTC	CASSTNQNNEQFF
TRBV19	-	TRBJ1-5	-	TGTGCCAGTAGTATAGGGGTGGGAATCGAGCCCCAGCATTTT	CASSIGVGIEPQHF
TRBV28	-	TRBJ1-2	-	TGTGCCAGCAGTTTTGGGGGCTATGGCTACACCTTC	CASSFGGYGYTF
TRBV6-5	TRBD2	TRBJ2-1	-	TGTGCCAGCAGCATTAGCGGGAGCTCCTACAATGAGCAGTTCTTC	CASSISGSSYNEQFF
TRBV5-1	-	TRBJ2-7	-	TGCGCCAGCAGCTGGGACGGAGGGCACGAGCAGTACTTC	CASSWDGGHEQYF
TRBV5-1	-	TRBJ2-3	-	TGCGCCAGCAGCTCAGACGGGGCGGCGGATACGCAGTATTTT	CASSSDGAADTQYF
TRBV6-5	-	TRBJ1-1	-	TGTGCCAGCAGTTACTTGGCGACAGGCGACACTGAAGCTTTCTTT	CASSYLATGDTEAFF
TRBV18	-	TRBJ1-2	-	TGTGCCAGCTCACGATCAGGGGAACACTATGGCTACACCTTC	CASSRSGEHYGYTF
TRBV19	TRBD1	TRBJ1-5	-	TGTGCCAGTAGTGAAGGACAGGTTGACAATCAGCCCCAGCATTTT	CASSEGQVDNQPQHF
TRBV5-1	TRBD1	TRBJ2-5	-	TGCGCCAGCAGCTCCCGGACAGGGCGGGAGACCCAGTACTTC	CASSSRTGRETQYF
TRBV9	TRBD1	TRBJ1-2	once	TGTGCCAGCAGCACAACAGGGGGCGATGGCTACACCTTC	CASSTTGGDGYTF
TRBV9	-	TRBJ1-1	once	TGTGCCAGCAGCGCGGGGACGGAGAACACTGAAGCTTTCTTT	CASSAGTENTEAFF
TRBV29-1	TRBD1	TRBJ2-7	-	TGCAGCGTGGTGGGACAGGGGAGCTACGAGCAGTACTTC	CSVVGQGSYEQYF
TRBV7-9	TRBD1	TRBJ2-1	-	TGTGCCAGCAGCACCTCCGGGACAGGGTCGTACAATGAGCAGTTCTTC	CASSTSGTGSYNEQFF
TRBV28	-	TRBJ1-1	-	TGTGCCAGCAGTGGGTGGTTCCAGGCTTTCTTT	CASSGWFQAFF
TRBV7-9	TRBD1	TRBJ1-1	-	TGTGCCAGCAGCTCGCCCAGGGGGAGGAACACTGAAGCTTTCTTT	CASSSPRGRNTEAFF
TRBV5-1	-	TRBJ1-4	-	TGCGCCAGCAGCTTGTATATGGGGGAGAATGAAAAACTGTTTTTT	CASSLYMGENEKLFF
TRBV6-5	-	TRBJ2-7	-	TGTGCCAGCAGCATCGACGGAGCCCCCTACGAGCAGTACTTC	CASSIDGAPYEQYF
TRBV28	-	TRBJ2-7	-	TGTGCCAGCAGTTCACCCGGGAACAGCGGATCCTACGAGCAGTACTTC	CASSSPGNSGSYEQYF
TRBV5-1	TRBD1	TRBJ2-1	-	TGCGCCAGCAGCTGGGACAGGACGGGCTCCTACAATGAGCAGTTCTTC	CASSWDRTGSYNEQFF
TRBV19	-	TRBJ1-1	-	TGTGTCAGTAGTATAGGGGGGACTTCCCGCACTGAAGCTTTCTTT	CVSSIGGTSRTEAFF
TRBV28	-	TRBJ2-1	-	TGTGCCAGCAGTTTTCGGGGGCGCGAGCAGTTCTTC	CASSFRGREQFF
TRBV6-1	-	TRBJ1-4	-	TGTGCCAGCAATGAGGCCGGACGGACGCTTTTTGTGAAACTGTTTTTT	CASNEAGRTLFVKLFF
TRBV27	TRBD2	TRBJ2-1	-	TGTGCCAGCACCCCTAGGGTAAAGACTAGCGGGGTATACAATGAGCAGTTCTTC	CASTPRVKTSGVYNEQFF
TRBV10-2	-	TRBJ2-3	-	TGCGCCAGCACCATGGGCCCAGATACGCAGTATTTT	CASTMGPDTQYF
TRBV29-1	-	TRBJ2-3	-	TGCAGCGTTACAGTTACTGGCACAGATACGCAGTATTTT	CSVTVTGTDTQYF